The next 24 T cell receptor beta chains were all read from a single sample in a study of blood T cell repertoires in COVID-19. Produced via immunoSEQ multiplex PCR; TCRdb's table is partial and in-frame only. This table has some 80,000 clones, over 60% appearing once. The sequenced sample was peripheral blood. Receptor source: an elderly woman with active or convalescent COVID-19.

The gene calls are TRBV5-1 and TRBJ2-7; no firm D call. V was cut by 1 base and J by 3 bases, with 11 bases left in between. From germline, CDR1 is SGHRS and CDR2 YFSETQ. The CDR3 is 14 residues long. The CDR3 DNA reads TGCGCCAGCAGCTTGAGGCACTCGGGCTACGAGCAGTACTTC. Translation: CASSLRHSGYEQYF. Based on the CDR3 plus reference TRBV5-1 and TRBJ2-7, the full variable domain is KAGVTQTPRYLIKTRGQQVTLSCSPISGHRSVSWYQQTPGQGLQFLFEYFSETQRNKGNFPGRFSGRQFSNSRSEMNVSTLELGDSALYLCASSLRHSGYEQYFGPGTRLTVT.

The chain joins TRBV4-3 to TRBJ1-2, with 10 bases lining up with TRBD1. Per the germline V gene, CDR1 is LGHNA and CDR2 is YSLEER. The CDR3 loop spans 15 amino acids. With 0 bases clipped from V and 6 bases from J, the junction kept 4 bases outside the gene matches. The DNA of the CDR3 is TGCGCCAGCAGCCAAGACGGGACAGGGGTGGATGGCTACACCTTC. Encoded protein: CASSQDGTGVDGYTF.

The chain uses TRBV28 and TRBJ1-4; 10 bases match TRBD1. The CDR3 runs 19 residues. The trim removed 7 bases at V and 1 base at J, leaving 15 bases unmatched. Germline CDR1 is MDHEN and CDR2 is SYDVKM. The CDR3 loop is CASMSSSGTGDLTNEKLFF. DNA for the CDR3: TGTGCCAGCATGAGCTCTTCCGGGACAGGGGATCTAACTAATGAAAAACTGTTTTTT.

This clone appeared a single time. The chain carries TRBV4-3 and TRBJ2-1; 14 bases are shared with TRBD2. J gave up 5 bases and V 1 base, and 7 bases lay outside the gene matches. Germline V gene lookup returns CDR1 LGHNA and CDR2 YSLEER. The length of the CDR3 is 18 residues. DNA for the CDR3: TGCGCCAGCAGCCAAGGACTAGCGGGGGGGCCTGGGAACAATGAGCAGTTCTTC. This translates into CASSQGLAGGPGNNEQFF.

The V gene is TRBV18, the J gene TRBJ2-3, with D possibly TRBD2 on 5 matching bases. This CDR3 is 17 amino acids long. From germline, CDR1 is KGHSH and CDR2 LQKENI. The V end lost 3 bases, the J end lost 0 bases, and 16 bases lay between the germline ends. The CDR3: CASSPLQTAVSTDTQYF. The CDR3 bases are TGTGCCAGCTCACCCCTACAAACAGCGGTTAGCACAGATACGCAGTATTTT.

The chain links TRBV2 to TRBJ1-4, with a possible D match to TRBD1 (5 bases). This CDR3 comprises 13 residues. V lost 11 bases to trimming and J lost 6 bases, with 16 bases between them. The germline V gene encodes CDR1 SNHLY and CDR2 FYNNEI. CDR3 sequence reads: CAGKTVRDEKLFF. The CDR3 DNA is TGTGCCGGAAAGACAGTCAGAGATGAAAAACTGTTTTTT.

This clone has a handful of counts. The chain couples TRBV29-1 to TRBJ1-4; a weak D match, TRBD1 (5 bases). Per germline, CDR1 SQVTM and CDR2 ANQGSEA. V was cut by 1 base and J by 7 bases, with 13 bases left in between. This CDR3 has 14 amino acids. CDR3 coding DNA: TGCAGCGTTGAAGCCCAGGGTAGGGGTGAAAAACTGTTTTTT. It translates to CSVEAQGRGEKLFF.

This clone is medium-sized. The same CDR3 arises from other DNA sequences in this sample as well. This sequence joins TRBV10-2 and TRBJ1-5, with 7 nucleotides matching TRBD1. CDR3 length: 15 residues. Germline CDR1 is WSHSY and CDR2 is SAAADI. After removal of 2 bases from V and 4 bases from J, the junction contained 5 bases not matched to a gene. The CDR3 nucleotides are TGCGCCAGCAGTGAGGCCGGGACAGCAAATCAGCCCCAGCATTTT. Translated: CASSEAGTANQPQHF.

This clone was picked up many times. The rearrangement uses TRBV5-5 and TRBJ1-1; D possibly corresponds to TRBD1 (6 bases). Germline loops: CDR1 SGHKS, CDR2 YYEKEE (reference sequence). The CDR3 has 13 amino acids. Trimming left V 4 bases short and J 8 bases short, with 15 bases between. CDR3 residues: CASSPYREGEAFF. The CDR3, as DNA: TGTGCCAGCAGCCCCTACAGGGAAGGAGAAGCTTTCTTT.

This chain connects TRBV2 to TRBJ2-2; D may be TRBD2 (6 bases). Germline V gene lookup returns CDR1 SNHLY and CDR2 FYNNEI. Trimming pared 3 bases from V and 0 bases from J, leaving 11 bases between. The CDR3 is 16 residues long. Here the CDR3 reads CASSDLEGTNTGELFF. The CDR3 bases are TGTGCCAGCAGTGACTTGGAGGGCACGAACACCGGGGAGCTGTTTTTT.

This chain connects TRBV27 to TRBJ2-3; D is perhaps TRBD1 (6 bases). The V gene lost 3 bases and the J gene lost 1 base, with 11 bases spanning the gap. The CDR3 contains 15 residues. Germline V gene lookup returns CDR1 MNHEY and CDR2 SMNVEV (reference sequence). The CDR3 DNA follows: TGTGCCAGCAGTTTTGGGGGCCGAGGCACAGATACGCAGTATTTT. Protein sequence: CASSFGGRGTDTQYF.

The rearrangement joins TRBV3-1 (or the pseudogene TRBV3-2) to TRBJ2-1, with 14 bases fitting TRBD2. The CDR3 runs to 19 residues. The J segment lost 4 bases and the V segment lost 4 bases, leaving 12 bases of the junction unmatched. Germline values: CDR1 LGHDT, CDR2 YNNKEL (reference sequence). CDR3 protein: CASSRSGRTSGGQYNEQFF. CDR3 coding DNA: TGTGCCAGCAGCCGATCGGGTCGGACTAGCGGGGGGCAGTACAATGAGCAGTTCTTC.

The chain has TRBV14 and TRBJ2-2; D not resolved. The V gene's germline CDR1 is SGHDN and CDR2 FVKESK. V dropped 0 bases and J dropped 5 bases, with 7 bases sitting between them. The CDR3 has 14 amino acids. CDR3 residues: CASSQDIGTGELFF. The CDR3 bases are TGTGCCAGCAGCCAAGATATCGGGACCGGGGAGCTGTTTTTT.

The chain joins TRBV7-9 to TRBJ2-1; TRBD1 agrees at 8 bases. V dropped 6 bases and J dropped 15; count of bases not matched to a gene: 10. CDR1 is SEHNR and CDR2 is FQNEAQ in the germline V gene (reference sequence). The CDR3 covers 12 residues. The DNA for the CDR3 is TGTGCCAGCAGGGACAGGGATCCGAGGGCGTTCTTC. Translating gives CASRDRDPRAFF.

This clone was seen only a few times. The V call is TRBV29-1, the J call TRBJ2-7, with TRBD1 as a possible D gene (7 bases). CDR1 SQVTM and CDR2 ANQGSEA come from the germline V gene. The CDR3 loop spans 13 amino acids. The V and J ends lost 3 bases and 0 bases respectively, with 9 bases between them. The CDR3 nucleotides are TGCAGCGTTGAGCGGGACAGCTCCTACGAGCAGTACTTC. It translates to CSVERDSSYEQYF.

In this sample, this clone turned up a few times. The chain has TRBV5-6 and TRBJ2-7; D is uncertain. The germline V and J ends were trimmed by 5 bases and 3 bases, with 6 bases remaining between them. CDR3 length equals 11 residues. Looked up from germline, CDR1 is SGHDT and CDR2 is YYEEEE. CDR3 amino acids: CASRSLYEQYF. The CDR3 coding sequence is TGTGCCAGCAGGTCCCTCTACGAGCAGTACTTC. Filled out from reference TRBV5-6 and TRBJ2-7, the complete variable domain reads DAGVTQSPTHLIKTRGQQVTLRCSPKSGHDTVSWYQQALGQGPQFIFQYYEEEERQRGNFPDRFSGHQFPNYSSELNVNALLLGDSALYLCASRSLYEQYFGPGTRLTVT.

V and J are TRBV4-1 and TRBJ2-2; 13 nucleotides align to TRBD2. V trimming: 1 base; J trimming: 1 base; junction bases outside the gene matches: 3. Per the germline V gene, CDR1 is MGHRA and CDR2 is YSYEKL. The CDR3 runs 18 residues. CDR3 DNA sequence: TGCGCCAGCAGCCAAGCCGGACTAGCGGGGGAGAACACCGGGGAGCTGTTTTTT. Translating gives CASSQAGLAGENTGELFF.

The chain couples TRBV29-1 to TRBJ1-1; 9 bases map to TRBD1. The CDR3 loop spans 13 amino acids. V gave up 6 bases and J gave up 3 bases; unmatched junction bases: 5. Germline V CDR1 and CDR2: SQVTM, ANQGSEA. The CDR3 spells CSVAQGADTEAFF. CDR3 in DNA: TGCAGCGTCGCACAGGGGGCCGACACTGAAGCTTTCTTT.

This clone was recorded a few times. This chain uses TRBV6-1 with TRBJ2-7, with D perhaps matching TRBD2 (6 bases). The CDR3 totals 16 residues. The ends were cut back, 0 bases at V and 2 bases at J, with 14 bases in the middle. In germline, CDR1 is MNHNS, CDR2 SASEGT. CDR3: CASSEASGDLTYEQYF. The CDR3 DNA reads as TGTGCCAGCAGTGAAGCGTCGGGGGACCTAACCTACGAGCAGTACTTC.

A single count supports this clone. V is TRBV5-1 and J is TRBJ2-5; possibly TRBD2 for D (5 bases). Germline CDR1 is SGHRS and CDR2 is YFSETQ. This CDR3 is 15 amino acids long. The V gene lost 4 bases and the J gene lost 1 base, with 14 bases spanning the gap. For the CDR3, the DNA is TGCGCCAGCAGCCGAACTCGCGGGTTCCAAGAGACCCAGTACTTC. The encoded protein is CASSRTRGFQETQYF.

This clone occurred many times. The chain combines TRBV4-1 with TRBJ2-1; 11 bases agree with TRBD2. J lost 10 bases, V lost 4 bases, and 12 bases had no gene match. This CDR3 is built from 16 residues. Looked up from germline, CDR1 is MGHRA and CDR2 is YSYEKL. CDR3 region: CASSRSGTSGAGEQFF. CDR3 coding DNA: TGCGCCAGCAGCCGGTCCGGGACTAGCGGTGCGGGGGAGCAGTTCTTC.

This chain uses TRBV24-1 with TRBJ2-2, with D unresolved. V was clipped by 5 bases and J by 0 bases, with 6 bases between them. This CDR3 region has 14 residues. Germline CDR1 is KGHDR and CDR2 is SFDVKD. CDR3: CATSAESNTGELFF. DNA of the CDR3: TGTGCCACCAGTGCCGAGTCGAACACCGGGGAGCTGTTTTTT.

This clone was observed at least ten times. DNA for the CDR3: TGTGCCAGCCCCTTCCACAGGTCCTCTGGAAACACCATATATTTT. Residues: CASPFHRSSGNTIYF. This chain links TRBV5-5 with TRBJ1-3; D is perhaps TRBD1 (5 bases). Germline V gives CDR1 SGHKS, CDR2 YYEKEE (reference sequence). The CDR3 sequence is 15 residues long. Between the trimmed V and J ends, which lost 7 bases and 0 bases, there was a span of 14 bases.

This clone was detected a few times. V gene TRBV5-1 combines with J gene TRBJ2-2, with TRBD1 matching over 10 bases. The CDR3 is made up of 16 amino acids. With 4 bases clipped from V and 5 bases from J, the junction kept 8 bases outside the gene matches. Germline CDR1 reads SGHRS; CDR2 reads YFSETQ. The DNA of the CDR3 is TGCGCCAGCAGCCACCGACAGGGGGCTGAGACCGGGGAGCTGTTTTTT. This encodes CASSHRQGAETGELFF.